These T cell receptor beta chains were read from a single sample in a study of cytomegalovirus exposure and HLA in healthy donors. Sequencing was performed with immunoSEQ multiplex PCR; in TCRdb, only in-frame clones are kept and a portion is missing. The table shows fewer than 120,000 clones, with about 80% occurring only once. The sample consisted of PBMCs. These receptors were taken from a woman aged 55 to 70 in good health and CMV-seropositive. The CDR3 runs from the conserved cysteine through the conserved F or W. The order of the fields is D gene, J gene, clone size, V gene, CDR3 protein, CDR3 DNA. D genes are given only for firm matches. The size entry is marked missing in some rows and otherwise reads once, few, many or a size class.

>-|TRBJ2-3|-|TRBV7-2
CASSLVSGARTDTQYF
TGTGCCAGCAGCTTAGTATCAGGGGCGCGCACAGATACGCAGTATTTT
>-|TRBJ1-2|-|TRBV13
CASSPPGEANYGYTF
TGTGCCAGCAGTCCGCCGGGAGAAGCGAACTATGGCTACACCTTC
>TRBD1|TRBJ2-3|-|TRBV4-1
CASSQEGGRTDTQYF
TGCGCCAGCAGCCAAGAAGGGGGCCGAACAGATACGCAGTATTTT
>TRBD2|TRBJ2-7|once|TRBV27
CASSPNSGEALYEQYF
TGTGCCAGCAGCCCCAATAGCGGGGAGGCTCTCTACGAGCAGTACTTC
>TRBD1|TRBJ1-4|-|TRBV11-3
CASSLGGTVTEKLFF
TGTGCCAGCAGCTTAGGCGGGACAGTAACTGAAAAACTGTTTTTT
>-|TRBJ1-4|few|TRBV7-2
CASSFEIADEKLFF
TGTGCCAGCAGCTTCGAGATTGCGGATGAAAAACTGTTTTTT
>TRBD1|TRBJ2-4|once|TRBV9
CASSVGTGGPGTKNIQYF
TGTGCCAGCAGCGTAGGGACAGGGGGACCCGGGACCAAAAACATTCAGTACTTC
>TRBD1|TRBJ2-5|-|TRBV19
CASSIKGGRETQYF
TGTGCCAGTAGTATAAAAGGGGGCAGGGAGACCCAGTACTTC
>-|TRBJ2-3|many|TRBV4-2
CASSQHATADTQYF
TGTGCCAGCAGCCAACATGCCACTGCGGATACGCAGTATTTT
>-|TRBJ2-1|-|TRBV5-1
CASSLGPLTLNEQFF
TGCGCCAGCAGTCTCGGTCCACTAACCCTCAATGAGCAGTTCTTC
>TRBD2|TRBJ2-1|-|TRBV5-1
CASSLDGTTNEQFF
TGCGCCAGCAGCTTGGACGGGACTACCAATGAGCAGTTCTTC
>-|TRBJ1-6|once|TRBV4-1
CASSQEESSPLHF
TGCGCCAGCAGCCAAGAGGAGAGTTCACCCCTCCACTTT
>TRBD2|TRBJ2-1|-|TRBV19
CASSRAGTTLNEQFF
TGTGCCAGTAGTAGGGCAGGGACTACCCTCAATGAGCAGTTCTTC
>-|TRBJ2-3|-|TRBV18
CASSPSVVTDTQYF
TGTGCCAGCTCACCTAGCGTTGTAACAGATACGCAGTATTTT
>-|TRBJ2-5|-|TRBV5-6
CASSFGGPGRVGETQYF
TGTGCCAGCAGCTTCGGGGGGCCCGGGCGGGTCGGGGAGACCCAGTACTTC
>TRBD1|TRBJ1-2|-|TRBV28
CASSLTGFLYGYTF
TGTGCCAGCAGTTTGACAGGGTTTTTGTATGGCTACACCTTC
>-|TRBJ2-7|-|TRBV5-1
CASSLSQGLGEQYF
TGCGCCAGCAGCTTGTCACAGGGCTTGGGTGAGCAGTACTTC
>TRBD1|TRBJ2-6|few|TRBV7-3
CASSLTGGASGANVLTF
TGTGCCAGCAGCTTGACAGGGGGCGCCTCTGGGGCCAACGTCCTGACTTTC
>-|TRBJ2-5|-|TRBV6-1
CASRTGAGGGRSQYF
TGTGCCAGCAGGACAGGGGCGGGAGGGGGTAGGAGCCAGTACTTC
>TRBD1|TRBJ1-2|-|TRBV13
CASSLVDRANYGYTF
TGTGCCAGCAGCTTAGTGGACAGGGCTAACTATGGCTACACCTTC
>-|TRBJ1-1|-|TRBV7-3
CASTPRGAAEAFF
TGTGCCAGCACACCTCGCGGGGCGGCTGAAGCTTTCTTT
>-|TRBJ2-2|-|TRBV7-9
CASSFTAGTGELFF
TGTGCCAGCAGCTTTACCGCCGGGACCGGGGAGCTGTTTTTT
>TRBD1|TRBJ1-1|-|TRBV28
CASSFPSGQGVTKAFF
TGTGCCAGCAGTTTCCCGAGCGGACAGGGAGTCACCAAAGCTTTCTTT
>-|TRBJ1-4|-|TRBV15
CATSRARGVDEKLFF
TGTGCCACCAGCAGGGCTAGGGGTGTCGATGAAAAACTGTTTTTT
>-|TRBJ1-1|few|TRBV5-6
CASSLVMNTEAFF
TGTGCCAGCAGCTTGGTAATGAACACTGAAGCTTTCTTT
>-|TRBJ2-5|-|TRBV5-1
CASSFGARESSQETQYF
TGCGCCAGCAGCTTCGGGGCTCGGGAGAGCTCCCAAGAGACCCAGTACTTC
>TRBD1|TRBJ2-7|once|TRBV7-9
CASSRGQGAYEQYF
TGTGCCAGCAGCCGAGGACAGGGGGCGTACGAGCAGTACTTC
>TRBD1|TRBJ1-3|-|TRBV4-2
CASSRAGTGASGNTIYF
TGTGCCAGCAGCCGCGCCGGGACAGGGGCCTCTGGAAACACCATATATTTT